The subject of this entry is one T cell receptor (beta chain). The CDR3 is 18 residues long. With 2 bases clipped from V and 3 bases from J, the junction kept 13 bases outside the gene matches. CDR1 and CDR2 from the germline V gene are PRHDT and FYEKMQ (reference sequence). This sample was taken from a study of shared clonotypes between healthy human individuals. Assay used: immunoSEQ multiplex PCR; TCRdb lists only in-frame clones, some missing. This sample carries around 530,000 clones, around 77% of them seen once, and the ten largest clones take around 12%. Sequencing was carried out using PBMCs. This chain connects TRBV13 to TRBJ2-5; TRBD2 matches 9 bases. The clonotype was recovered from a woman in her thirties or forties in good health. Some clones in this sample may be carry-over from other donors' samples. In DNA, the CDR3 is TGTGCCAGCAGCTTATTAAAGGAATGGCTAGCGGGAAAAGAGACCCAGTACTTC. This encodes CASSLLKEWLAGKETQYF.